This entry describes one T cell receptor (beta chain). The antigen remains undetermined. The data belong to a study of cytomegalovirus exposure and HLA in healthy donors. General study results and limits: The authors enumerated 150 to 200 TCR beta chains as linked to cytomegalovirus. In vitro assays verified that three CMV-associated chains recognized CMV antigens specifically.

Germline CDR1 is MNHEY and CDR2 is SMNVEV (reference sequence). Trimming took off 5 bases at V and 2 bases at J, with 7 bases between the two ends. The CDR3 sequence is 12 residues long. Some clones are missing from TCRdb's copy, which holds only in-frame ones; the method was immunoSEQ multiplex PCR. The table records 140,000 or so clones, 80% to 90% of them present only once. The chain joins TRBV27 to TRBJ2-7; D is undetermined. The source is a young woman in good health and CMV-seropositive. Sample: PBMCs. The CDR3 nucleotides are TGTGCCAGCAGTAATAGTGCCTACGAGCAGTACTTC. It translates to CASSNSAYEQYF.